The rows below give T cell receptor beta chains drawn from one sample of a study of blood T cell repertoires in COVID-19. Repertoires were generated with immunoSEQ multiplex PCR, while TCRdb's copy carries only in-frame clones and drops some. The repertoire consists of roughly 370,000 clones, with 80% to 90% occurring once and the leading ten covering roughly 9.4%. Sequencing was performed on PBMCs or T cells enriched from blood (not recorded which). The receptors stem from a woman aged 45-65 years who had recovered from COVID-19. The CDR3 runs from the conserved cysteine through the conserved F or W.

CDR3aa: CASKEQDEKLFF
j_gene: TRBJ1-4
v_gene: TRBV2

CDR3aa: CASSQVSPGEAFF
j_gene: TRBJ1-1
v_gene: TRBV3-1/TRBV3-2

CDR3aa: CASSFRTASPLHF
j_gene: TRBJ1-6
v_gene: TRBV11-2

CDR3aa: CASRETGGSQPQHF
j_gene: TRBJ1-5
v_gene: TRBV6-5

CDR3aa: CASSSPRVSFYEQYF
j_gene: TRBJ2-7
v_gene: TRBV11-2

CDR3aa: CASSPDRGGGELFF
j_gene: TRBJ2-2
v_gene: TRBV7-3

CDR3aa: CASSGLAGINTGELFF
j_gene: TRBJ2-2
v_gene: TRBV9

CDR3aa: CASSFGAGETGELFF
j_gene: TRBJ2-2
v_gene: TRBV5-1

CDR3aa: CSVGRLAGGPDTQYF
j_gene: TRBJ2-3
v_gene: TRBV29-1

CDR3aa: CASSLTVLPYQPQHF
j_gene: TRBJ1-5
v_gene: TRBV7-2

CDR3aa: CATSDSGGRYNEQFF
j_gene: TRBJ2-1
v_gene: TRBV24-1

CDR3aa: CASSERGQGRAFF
j_gene: TRBJ1-1
v_gene: TRBV2

CDR3aa: CASSLMVAGTLGNNEQFF
j_gene: TRBJ2-1
v_gene: TRBV5-1

CDR3aa: CASSADRAGNTIYF
j_gene: TRBJ1-3
v_gene: TRBV9

CDR3aa: CASSFTNSNQPQHF
j_gene: TRBJ1-5
v_gene: TRBV27

CDR3aa: CASSTGQARETQYF
j_gene: TRBJ2-5
v_gene: TRBV5-4

CDR3aa: CASSPLRGGVYEQYF
j_gene: TRBJ2-7
v_gene: TRBV18

CDR3aa: CASSRQGARDEQFF
j_gene: TRBJ2-1
v_gene: TRBV6-2/TRBV6-3

CDR3aa: CASSPSVYQPQHF
j_gene: TRBJ1-5
v_gene: TRBV27

CDR3aa: CASSSLLADSYNEQFF
j_gene: TRBJ2-1
v_gene: TRBV7-2

CDR3aa: CASSLYGPSSGNTIYF
j_gene: TRBJ1-3
v_gene: TRBV13

CDR3aa: CASSPLLAGYNEQFF
j_gene: TRBJ2-1
v_gene: TRBV11-2

CDR3aa: CAWAKLSGAFSYEQYF
j_gene: TRBJ2-7
v_gene: TRBV30

CDR3aa: CASSLFRASGVLYNEQFF
j_gene: TRBJ2-1
v_gene: TRBV11-2

CDR3aa: CASSLAGGRGHGYTF
j_gene: TRBJ1-2
v_gene: TRBV7-9

CDR3aa: CASRSDSTNYGYTF
j_gene: TRBJ1-2
v_gene: TRBV7-9

CDR3aa: CASSLGLWTGYNEQFF
j_gene: TRBJ2-1
v_gene: TRBV7-3

CDR3aa: CATSQGQAWVF
j_gene: TRBJ2-1
v_gene: TRBV24-1

CDR3aa: CASSSGGSSYEQYF
j_gene: TRBJ2-7
v_gene: TRBV7-2

CDR3aa: CASSSKTSGGSYNEQFF
j_gene: TRBJ2-1
v_gene: TRBV5-1

CDR3aa: CASSGDRATNTGELFF
j_gene: TRBJ2-2
v_gene: TRBV6-1

CDR3aa: CASSPIRDRTNEQFF
j_gene: TRBJ2-1
v_gene: TRBV14

CDR3aa: CASSLSDSPLHF
j_gene: TRBJ1-6
v_gene: TRBV18

CDR3aa: CASSLEGAWSSYNSPLHF
j_gene: TRBJ1-6
v_gene: TRBV5-1

CDR3aa: CASSSPPTSRGTDTQYF
j_gene: TRBJ2-3
v_gene: TRBV11-2

CDR3aa: CASKGDRSGFNSPLHF
j_gene: TRBJ1-6
v_gene: TRBV2

CDR3aa: CASSWAGTSYNSPLHF
j_gene: TRBJ1-6
v_gene: TRBV5-6

CDR3aa: CASSLTLTGPGNTIYF
j_gene: TRBJ1-3
v_gene: TRBV6-2/TRBV6-3

CDR3aa: CASSEERSRGQPQHF
j_gene: TRBJ1-5
v_gene: TRBV6-1

CDR3aa: CATSREPGSGNTIYF
j_gene: TRBJ1-3
v_gene: TRBV15

CDR3aa: CASSMSRVAGSGNTIYF
j_gene: TRBJ1-3
v_gene: TRBV21-1

CDR3aa: CASNNFVGGTDTQYF
j_gene: TRBJ2-3
v_gene: TRBV21-1

CDR3aa: CAISESGRGTNYGYTF
j_gene: TRBJ1-2
v_gene: TRBV10-3

CDR3aa: CASSEGQIVNEKLFF
j_gene: TRBJ1-4
v_gene: TRBV6-1

CDR3aa: CASTPTGSYGYTF
j_gene: TRBJ1-2
v_gene: TRBV7-9

CDR3aa: CASSLAPGDGYTF
j_gene: TRBJ1-2
v_gene: TRBV7-2

CDR3aa: CASSQVNRGGGGGYTF
j_gene: TRBJ1-2
v_gene: TRBV3-1/TRBV3-2

CDR3aa: CASSQGTDYGYTF
j_gene: TRBJ1-2
v_gene: TRBV27

CDR3aa: CASNRGLIGSGYTF
j_gene: TRBJ1-2
v_gene: TRBV3-1/TRBV3-2

CDR3aa: CASSLVTASSYNEQFF
j_gene: TRBJ2-1
v_gene: TRBV7-9

CDR3aa: CASSSQASNQPQHF
j_gene: TRBJ1-5
v_gene: TRBV5-6

CDR3aa: CASSTGLFWDTIYF
j_gene: TRBJ1-3
v_gene: TRBV9

CDR3aa: CASSHSGGEAFF
j_gene: TRBJ1-1
v_gene: TRBV14

CDR3aa: CASSQVFGSPLHF
j_gene: TRBJ1-6
v_gene: TRBV3-1/TRBV3-2